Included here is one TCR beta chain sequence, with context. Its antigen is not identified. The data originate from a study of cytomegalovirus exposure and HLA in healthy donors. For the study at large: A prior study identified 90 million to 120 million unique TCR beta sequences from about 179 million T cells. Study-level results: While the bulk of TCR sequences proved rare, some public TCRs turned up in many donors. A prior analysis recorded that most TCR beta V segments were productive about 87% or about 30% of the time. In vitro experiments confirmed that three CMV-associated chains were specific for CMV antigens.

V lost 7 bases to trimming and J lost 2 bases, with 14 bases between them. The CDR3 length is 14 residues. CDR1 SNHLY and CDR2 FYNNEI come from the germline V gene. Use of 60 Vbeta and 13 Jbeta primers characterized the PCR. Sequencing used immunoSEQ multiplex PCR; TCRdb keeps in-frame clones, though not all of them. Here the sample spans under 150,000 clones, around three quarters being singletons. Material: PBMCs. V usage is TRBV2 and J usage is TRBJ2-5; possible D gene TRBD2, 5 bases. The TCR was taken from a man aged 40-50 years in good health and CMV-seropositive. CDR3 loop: CASKRSPVQETQYF. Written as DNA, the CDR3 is TGTGCCAGCAAGCGGTCCCCGGTGCAAGAGACCCAGTACTTC.